What follows are 6 T cell receptor beta chains derived from one specimen sequenced in a study of blood T cell repertoires in COVID-19. Libraries were prepared by immunoSEQ multiplex PCR; TCRdb keeps only in-frame clonotypes and omits some of them. The table lists tens of thousands of clones, about 85% of them singletons, with 12% in the top ten. Sequencing was performed on peripheral blood. Every receptor here comes from a human donor in a cohort sampled during active COVID-19.

The chain recombines TRBV6-5 with TRBJ1-6; D remains unclear. V dropped 6 bases and J dropped 7 bases, with 16 bases sitting between them. The CDR3 loop spans 15 amino acids. Germline assignment: CDR1 MNHEY and CDR2 SVGAGI. The CDR3 coding sequence is TGTGCCAGCAGGTACAAGGCCTCGGGGAATTCACCCCTCCACTTT. Protein: CASRYKASGNSPLHF.

The chain recombines TRBV5-1 with TRBJ2-3; D is uncertain. Trimming shortened V by 6 bases and J by 1 base, and 12 bases separated the two germline ends. The CDR3 spans 14 residues. Germline CDR1 SGHRS, CDR2 YFSETQ. CDR3 region: CASTEVSGTDTQYF. The CDR3 nucleotides are TGCGCCAGCACTGAGGTATCTGGCACAGATACGCAGTATTTT.

This sequence joins TRBV25-1 and TRBJ1-6; TRBD1 matches at 8 bases. J was trimmed by 0 bases and V by 10 bases; bases with no gene match: 2. Germline loops: CDR1 MGHDK, CDR2 SYGVNS. This CDR3 contains 14 residues. CDR3 residues: CAIQGDSYNSPLHF. The CDR3, as DNA: TGTGCCATACAGGGGGACTCCTATAATTCACCCCTCCACTTT.

This chain connects TRBV5-1 to TRBJ2-1; possibly TRBD1 for D (7 bases). V lost 3 bases, J lost 7 bases, and 14 bases lay in between. The CDR3 contains 14 residues. The germline V gene has CDR1 SGHRS and CDR2 YFSETQ. The CDR3 region has the DNA TGCGCCAGCAGCTCAGGAGGGACAGAGAATGAGCAGTTCTTC. This sequence encodes CASSSGGTENEQFF.

The CDR3 DNA is TGTGCCAGTACCCCATCTGGGAGACTGGATCAGCCCCAGCATTTT. Its protein is CASTPSGRLDQPQHF. This chain connects TRBV19 to TRBJ1-5; no clear D. CDR3 length: 15 amino acids. The V gene's germline CDR1 is LNHDA and CDR2 SQIVND (reference sequence). The germline V and J ends were trimmed by 7 bases and 5 bases, with 18 bases remaining between them.

The chain carries TRBV6-5 and TRBJ1-1; weak D call: TRBD1 (6 bases). Trimming cost V 8 bases and J 11 bases, with 18 bases left between them. This CDR3 is built from 12 residues. Germline V CDR1 and CDR2: MNHEY, SVGAGI. The CDR3 protein is CASAQGKSGAFF. The CDR3 DNA reads as TGTGCCAGCGCCCAGGGGAAATCGGGGGCTTTCTTT.